The TCR beta chain described here comes from a study of T cell changes during pregnancy in multiple sclerosis. Profiled with immunoSEQ multiplex PCR; TCRdb holds only in-frame clones, not every one. Found here are almost 50,000 clones, 94% of them singletons; the top ten hold around 0.3%. This receptor was identified in a female donor with multiple sclerosis, enrolled in a pregnancy study. The source was CD4+ T cells from peripheral blood mononuclear cells, collected in the third trimester of pregnancy.

The CDR3 region is CASSDVQGEAIYGYTF. In nucleotides, the CDR3 is TGTGCCAGCAGTGATGTACAGGGGGAAGCCATATATGGCTACACCTTC. V is TRBV2 and J is TRBJ1-2; 8 nucleotides agree with TRBD1. V lost 3 bases and J lost 5; bases outside the gene matches: 11. The germline CDR1 and CDR2 sequences are SNHLY and FYNNEI. CDR3 length equals 16 residues.